This TCR beta chain stems from a study of blood T cell repertoires in COVID-19. Some clones are missing from TCRdb's copy, which holds only in-frame ones; the method was immunoSEQ multiplex PCR. The sample lists just under 60,000 clones; approximately 84% were seen once. The germline V gene has CDR1 LNHDA and CDR2 SQIVND (reference sequence). Unmatched junction bases numbered 4, after V lost 5 bases and J lost 5 bases. CDR3 length equals 15 residues. Sequenced input: peripheral blood. This rearrangement joins TRBV19 to TRBJ2-5, with TRBD2 matching 14 bases. The receptor's source is a man at least 80 years old with COVID-19, enrolled during active disease. The CDR3 spells CASSSTSGGAETQYF. The DNA of the CDR3 is TGTGCCAGTAGTTCGACTAGCGGGGGGGCCGAGACCCAGTACTTC. The variable domain in full, completed from reference TRBV19 and TRBJ2-5, reads DGGITQSPKYLFRKEGQNVTLSCEQNLNHDAMYWYRQDPGQGLRLIYYSQIVNDFQKGDIAEGYSVSREKKESFPLTVTSAQKNPTAFYLCASSSTSGGAETQYFGPGTRLLVL.